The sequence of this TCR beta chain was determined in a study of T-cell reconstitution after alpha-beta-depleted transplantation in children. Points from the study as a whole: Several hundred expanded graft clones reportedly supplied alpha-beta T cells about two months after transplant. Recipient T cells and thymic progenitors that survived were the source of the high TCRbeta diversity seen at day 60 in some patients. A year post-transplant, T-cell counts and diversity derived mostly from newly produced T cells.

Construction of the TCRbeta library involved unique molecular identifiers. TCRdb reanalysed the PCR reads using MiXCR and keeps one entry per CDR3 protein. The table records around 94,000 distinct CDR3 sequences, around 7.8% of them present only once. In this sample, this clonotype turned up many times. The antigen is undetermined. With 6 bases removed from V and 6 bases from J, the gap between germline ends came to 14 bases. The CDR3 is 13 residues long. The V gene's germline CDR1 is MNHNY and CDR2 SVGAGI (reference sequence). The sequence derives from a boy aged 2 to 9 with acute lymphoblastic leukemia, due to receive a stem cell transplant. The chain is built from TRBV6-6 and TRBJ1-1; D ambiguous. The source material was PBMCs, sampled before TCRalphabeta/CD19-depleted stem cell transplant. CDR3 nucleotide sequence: TGTGCCAGCAGCCCCCGGCAAAGGGCTGAAGCTTTCTTT. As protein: CASSPRQRAEAFF.